This TCR beta chain appears in the sequencing data of a study of blood T cell repertoires in COVID-19. Study-wide context: T cells, B-cell-depleted T cells, or PBMCs provided the cDNA or gDNA that served as material.

Some clones are missing from TCRdb's copy, which holds only in-frame ones; the method was immunoSEQ multiplex PCR. The sample includes roughly 280,000 clones, approximately 82% of them seen just once. The sequenced material came from peripheral blood. This TCR derives from a man aged 55 to 70 who had recovered from COVID-19.

CDR3 sequence reads: CASSVGGEAYNEQFF. The CDR3 nucleotides read TGTGCCAGCAGTGTAGGGGGAGAGGCTTACAATGAGCAGTTCTTC. The chain links TRBV6-4 to TRBJ2-1; maybe TRBD1 (6 bases). Looked up from germline, CDR1 is MRHNA and CDR2 is SNTAGT. Trimming cost V 4 bases and J 4 bases, with 14 bases left between them. This CDR3 comprises 15 residues.